The 20 T cell receptor beta chains reported below all come from one sample, sequenced in a study of post-analysis software for immune sequencing data. Unique molecular identifiers were carried by the TCR beta cDNA libraries. TCRdb recomputed calls from the PCR reads with MiXCR, one row per CDR3 protein. This table has some 160,000 distinct CDR3 sequences, under 40% appearing once. This specimen consisted of blood, obtained after autologous hematopoietic stem cell transplantation. The receptors come from a girl between 10 and 17 years old with multiple sclerosis.

This clonotype was counted a few times. The V call is TRBV29-1, the J call TRBJ2-3; D unresolved. This CDR3 contains 16 residues. Germline CDR1 SQVTM, CDR2 ANQGSEA. V lost 0 bases to trimming and J lost 0 bases, with 13 bases between them. CDR3 amino acids: CSVEDIVAESTDTQYF. CDR3 nucleotides: TGCAGCGTTGAAGATATAGTCGCAGAGAGCACAGATACGCAGTATTTT.

J is TRBJ2-5 and V is TRBV11-2; D may be TRBD1 (5 bases). CDR3 length: 14 amino acids. Germline CDR1 and CDR2: SGHAT and FQNNGV. The V and J ends lost 3 bases and 0 bases respectively, with 8 bases between them. CDR3 protein: CASSFRQHQETQYF. The CDR3 bases are TGTGCCAGCAGCTTCCGACAGCACCAAGAGACCCAGTACTTC.

The rearrangement uses TRBV11-1 and TRBJ1-1, with TRBD1 matching over 10 bases. Germline assignment: CDR1 SGHAT and CDR2 FQDESV (reference sequence). This CDR3 region has 15 residues. Unmatched junction bases numbered 6, after V lost 5 bases and J lost 3 bases. CDR3 in DNA: TGTGCCAGCAGCCCCGACAGGGGGCGAGACACTGAAGCTTTCTTT. It yields the protein CASSPDRGRDTEAFF. Complete variable domain (other parts from reference TRBV11-1 and TRBJ1-1): EAEVAQSPRYKITEKSQAVAFWCDPISGHATLYWYRQILGQGPELLVQFQDESVVDDSQLPKDRFSAERLKGVDSTLKIQPAELGDSAMYLCASSPDRGRDTEAFFGQGTRLTVV.

The genes are TRBV24-1 and TRBJ2-1; 9 bases line up with TRBD2. V lost 6 bases, J lost 0 bases, and 14 bases stayed unmatched. CDR1 and CDR2 from the germline V gene are KGHDR and SFDVKD. The CDR3 contains 19 residues. The CDR3 DNA follows: TGTGCCACCAGTCCTGGGGGGGTGGTTAGCGGGAGCTCCTACAATGAGCAGTTCTTC. The encoded protein is CATSPGGVVSGSSYNEQFF.

The chain is built from TRBV10-3 and TRBJ2-4; D is unclear. The J call is uncertain, as TRBJ2-7 better fits the DNA end. CDR1 is ENHRY and CDR2 is SYGVKD in the germline V gene. This CDR3 has 15 residues. For the CDR3, the DNA is TGTGCCATCAGTGAGAGAGGACCGGGCCCCTACGAGCAGTACTTC. Its translation is CAISERGPGPYEQYF.

The chain couples TRBV10-3 to TRBJ2-1, with TRBD2 identical over 8 bases. Germline values: CDR1 ENHRY, CDR2 SYGVKD. The CDR3 has 14 amino acids. J lost 9 bases, V lost 7 bases, and 11 bases had no gene match. The CDR3 loop reads CAITQLAEVGEQFF. The CDR3 DNA follows: TGTGCCATCACCCAACTAGCGGAGGTGGGTGAGCAGTTCTTC.

This clonotype was picked up a small number of times. The chain joins TRBV29-1 to TRBJ2-5, with 7 nucleotides matching TRBD1. The CDR3 contains 15 residues. The V gene end was trimmed by 7 bases and the J gene end by 4 bases; junction bases not matched to a gene: 15. CDR1 is SQVTM, CDR2 ANQGSEA, per germline. The CDR3 bases are TGCAGCGGCCAGTCTATGGACAGGCCGTCAGAGACCCAGTACTTC. Its protein is CSGQSMDRPSETQYF.

This clonotype was found a few times. V usage is TRBV10-3 and J usage is TRBJ2-7; D is ambiguous. The V and J ends lost 7 bases and 0 bases respectively, with 7 bases between them. The CDR3 is 12 amino acids. Germline values: CDR1 ENHRY, CDR2 SYGVKD. CDR3 amino acids: CAIMGSSYEQYF. The CDR3 coding sequence is TGTGCCATCATGGGAAGCTCCTACGAGCAGTACTTC.

This chain joins TRBV20-1 and TRBJ2-1; 7 bases align to TRBD2. The trim removed 6 bases at V and 7 bases at J, leaving 6 bases unmatched. The CDR3 runs to 12 residues. Germline loops: CDR1 DFQATT, CDR2 SNEGSKA (reference sequence). CDR3 sequence (DNA): TGCAGTGCCAAAACCGGGGGGAATGAGCAGTTCTTC. Translating gives CSAKTGGNEQFF.

In its sample, this clonotype was seen many times. The V and J genes are TRBV29-1 and TRBJ2-1; 7 nucleotides agree with TRBD1. Trimming removed 4 bases from V and 7 bases from J; junction bases left unmatched: 10. The germline V gene encodes CDR1 SQVTM and CDR2 ANQGSEA. This CDR3 has 14 residues. The CDR3 sequence is CSVGRQGLRNEQFF. The CDR3 nucleotides read TGCAGCGTTGGCAGACAGGGTCTTCGTAATGAGCAGTTCTTC.

J is TRBJ1-5 and V is TRBV9, with a tentative D call TRBD1 (6 bases). Germline V gene data show CDR1 as SGDLS and CDR2 as YYNGEE. With 0 bases removed from V and 3 bases from J, the gap between germline ends came to 7 bases. The CDR3 length is 14 residues. Written as DNA, the CDR3 is TGTGCCAGCAGCGTAGGGGACAACAATCAGCCCCAGCATTTT. It specifies CASSVGDNNQPQHF.

In the case of this clonotype: A much larger clonotype is one base distant, so this may be a read error. This chain connects TRBV28 to TRBJ1-2; D perhaps matches TRBD1 (6 bases). Trimming took 3 bases from V and 7 from J, leaving 15 bases between them. Germline V gene data show CDR1 as MDHEN and CDR2 as SYDVKM. The CDR3 runs to 14 residues. The CDR3 sequence: CASSFSPTGAGYTF. The CDR3 DNA reads as TGTGCCAGCAGTTTCTCGCCCACGGGGGCTGGCTACACCTTC.

This clonotype was counted between two and nine times. The rearrangement joins TRBV29-1 to TRBJ1-1; D gene unclear. CDR3 length: 13 amino acids. The germline V gene encodes CDR1 SQVTM and CDR2 ANQGSEA. Trimming took off 6 bases at V and 1 base at J, with 12 bases between the two ends. The CDR3 protein is CSVPEDGNTEAFF. For the CDR3, the DNA is TGCAGCGTACCGGAGGACGGGAACACTGAAGCTTTCTTT.

The sample holds a few counts of this clonotype. The chain combines TRBV7-9 with TRBJ2-3; the D gene is possibly TRBD1 (7 bases). Germline V gene sequence: CDR1 SEHNR, CDR2 FQNEAQ (reference sequence). Trimming removed 3 bases at V and 6 bases at J, with 19 bases between. The CDR3 runs to 16 residues. In nucleotides, the CDR3 is TGTGCCAGCAGCTTTTGGATCGGCAGGGGGGACGATACGCAGTATTTT. As protein: CASSFWIGRGDDTQYF.

This clonotype has a handful of counts. V usage is TRBV6-5 and J usage is TRBJ2-3; 8 nucleotides align to TRBD1. This CDR3 contains 17 residues. The V and J ends lost 2 bases and 6 bases, in that order; junction bases with no gene match: 13. CDR1 MNHEY and CDR2 SVGAGI come from the germline V gene. The CDR3 DNA sequence: TGTGCCAGCAGTTACGAAGGGGCAGGGGGCGGAGGGGATACGCAGTATTTT. Its protein is CASSYEGAGGGGDTQYF.

On this clonotype: One end of the junction is discordant with germline, which a read error may explain. This sequence joins TRBV24-1 and TRBJ2-1; D unresolved. Germline CDR1 reads KGHDR; CDR2 reads SFDVKD. This CDR3 is 17 amino acids long. CDR3 in DNA: TGTGCCACCAGTGATCCCTCTCGACGAAGCTCCTACAATGAGCAGTGCTTC. This codes for CATSDPSRRSSYNEQCF.

This clonotype appeared a few times. The chain is built from TRBV27 and TRBJ1-2; 8 bases are a match to TRBD1. The CDR3 spans 14 residues. Unmatched junction bases numbered 6, after V lost 5 bases and J lost 4 bases. Per the germline V gene, CDR1 is MNHEY and CDR2 is SMNVEV (reference sequence). DNA for the CDR3: TGTGCCAGCAGTAACACAGGGGGTTTCTATGGCTACACCTTC. The encoded protein is CASSNTGGFYGYTF.

The sample holds one count of this clonotype. J is TRBJ2-7 and V is TRBV12-3 or TRBV12-4; D is undetermined. This CDR3 comprises 12 residues. The ends were cut back, 5 bases at V and 3 bases at J, with 8 bases in the middle. Here the CDR3 reads CASSASLYEQYF. As DNA, the CDR3 is TGTGCCAGCAGTGCCTCCCTCTACGAGCAGTACTTC.

This clonotype was picked up a small number of times. A much larger clonotype is one base distant, so this may be a read error. V gene TRBV6-5 combines with J gene TRBJ2-1; D assignment may be TRBD1 or TRBD2 (5 bases each). This CDR3 region has 14 residues. CDR1 is MNHEY and CDR2 is SVGAGI in the germline V gene. The CDR3 region has the DNA TGTGCCAACAGTTGGGACGGGCCTACGGATGAGCAGTTCTTC. It yields the protein CANSWDGPTDEQFF.

The chain uses TRBV2 and TRBJ1-1, with 7 nucleotides matching TRBD1. The ends lost 9 bases at V and 4 bases at J; junction bases unmatched: 11. The CDR3 length is 14 residues. Germline V gene lookup returns CDR1 SNHLY and CDR2 FYNNEI. The CDR3 nucleotides are TGTGCCAGAGCCCCTAGACAGGGTAGCACTGAAGCTTTCTTT. It encodes CARAPRQGSTEAFF.